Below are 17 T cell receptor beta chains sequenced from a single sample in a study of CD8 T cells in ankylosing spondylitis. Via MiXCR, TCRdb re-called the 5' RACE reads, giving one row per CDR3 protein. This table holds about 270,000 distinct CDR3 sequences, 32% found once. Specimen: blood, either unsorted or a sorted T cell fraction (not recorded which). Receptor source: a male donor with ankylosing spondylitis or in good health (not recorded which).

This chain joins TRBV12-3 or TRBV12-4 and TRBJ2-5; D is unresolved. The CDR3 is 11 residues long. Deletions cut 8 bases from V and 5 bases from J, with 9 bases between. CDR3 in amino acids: CASAVWETQYF. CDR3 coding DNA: TGTGCCAGCGCCGTATGGGAGACCCAGTACTTC.

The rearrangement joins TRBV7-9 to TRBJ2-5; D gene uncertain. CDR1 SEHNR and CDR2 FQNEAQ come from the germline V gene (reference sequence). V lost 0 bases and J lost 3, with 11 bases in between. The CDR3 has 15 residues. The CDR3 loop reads CASSLAVNSKETQYF. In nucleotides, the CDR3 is TGTGCCAGCAGCTTAGCAGTGAACAGCAAAGAGACCCAGTACTTC.

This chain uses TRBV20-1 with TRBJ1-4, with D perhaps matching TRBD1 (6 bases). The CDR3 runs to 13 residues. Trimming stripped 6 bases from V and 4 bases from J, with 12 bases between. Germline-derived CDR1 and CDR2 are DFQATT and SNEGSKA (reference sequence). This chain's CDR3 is CSAGGRSNEKLFF. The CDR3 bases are TGCAGTGCCGGGGGGCGAAGTAATGAAAAACTGTTTTTT.

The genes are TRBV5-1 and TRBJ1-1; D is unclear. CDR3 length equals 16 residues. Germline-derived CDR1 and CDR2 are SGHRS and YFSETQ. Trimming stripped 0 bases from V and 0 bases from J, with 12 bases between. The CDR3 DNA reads TGCGCCAGCAGCTTGGGGCCAGGAGCTATGAACACTGAAGCTTTCTTT. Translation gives CASSLGPGAMNTEAFF. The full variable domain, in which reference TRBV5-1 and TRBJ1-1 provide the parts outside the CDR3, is KAGVTQTPRYLIKTRGQQVTLSCSPISGHRSVSWYQQTPGQGLQFLFEYFSETQRNKGNFPGRFSGRQFSNSRSEMNVSTLELGDSALYLCASSLGPGAMNTEAFFGQGTRLTVV.

In nucleotides, the CDR3 is TGCAGTGCTAGGGTGTCGCTTGGGGTCCCCGAGCAGTTCTTC. Translating gives CSARVSLGVPEQFF. The chain joins TRBV20-1 to TRBJ2-1; the D is unclear. The V end was cut by 3 bases, the J end by 10 bases, with 19 bases between. The CDR3 spans 14 residues. In germline, CDR1 is DFQATT, CDR2 SNEGSKA (reference sequence).

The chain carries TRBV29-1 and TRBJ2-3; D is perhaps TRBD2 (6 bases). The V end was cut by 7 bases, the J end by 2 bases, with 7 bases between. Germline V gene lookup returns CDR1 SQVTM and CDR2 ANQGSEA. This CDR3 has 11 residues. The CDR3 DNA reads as TGCAGCGCACTAGCCACAGATACGCAGTATTTT. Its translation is CSALATDTQYF.

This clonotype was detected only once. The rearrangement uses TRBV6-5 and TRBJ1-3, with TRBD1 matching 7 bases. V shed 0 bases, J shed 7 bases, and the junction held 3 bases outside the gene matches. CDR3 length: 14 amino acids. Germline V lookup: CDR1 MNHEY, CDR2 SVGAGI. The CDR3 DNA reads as TGTGCCAGCAGTTACTCGGAGGGGGCGAACACCATATATTTT. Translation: CASSYSEGANTIYF.

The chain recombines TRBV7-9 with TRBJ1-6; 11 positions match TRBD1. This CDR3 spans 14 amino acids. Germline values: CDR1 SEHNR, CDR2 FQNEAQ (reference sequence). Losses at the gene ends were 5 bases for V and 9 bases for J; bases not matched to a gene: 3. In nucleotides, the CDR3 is TGTGCCAGCAGCCCTGGGACAGGGGGTTCACCCCTCCACTTT. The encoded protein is CASSPGTGGSPLHF. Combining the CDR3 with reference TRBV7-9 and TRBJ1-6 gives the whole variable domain DTGVSQNPRHKITKRGQNVTFRCDPISEHNRLYWYRQTLGQGPEFLTYFQNEAQLEKSRLLSDRFSAERPKGSFSTLEIQRTEQGDSAMYLCASSPGTGGSPLHFGNGTRLTVT.

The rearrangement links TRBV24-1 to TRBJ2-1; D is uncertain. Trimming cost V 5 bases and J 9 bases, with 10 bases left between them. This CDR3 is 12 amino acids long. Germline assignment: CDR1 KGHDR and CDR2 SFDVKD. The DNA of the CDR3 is TGTGCCACCAGTGTTAGAGAATCTGAGCAGTTCTTC. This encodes CATSVRESEQFF.

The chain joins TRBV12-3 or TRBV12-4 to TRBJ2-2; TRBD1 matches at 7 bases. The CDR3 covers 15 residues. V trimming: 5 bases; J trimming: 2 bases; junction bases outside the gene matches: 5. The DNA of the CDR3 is TGTGCCAGCAGTCAGGGGGACAAAAACACCGGGGAGCTGTTTTTT. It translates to CASSQGDKNTGELFF.

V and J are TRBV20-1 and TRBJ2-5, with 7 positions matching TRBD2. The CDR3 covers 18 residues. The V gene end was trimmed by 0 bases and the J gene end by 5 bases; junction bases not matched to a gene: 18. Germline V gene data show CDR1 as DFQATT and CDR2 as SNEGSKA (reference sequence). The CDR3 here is CSARDGRASGHSRETQYF. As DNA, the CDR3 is TGCAGTGCTAGAGATGGGAGGGCTAGCGGCCACTCTAGGGAGACCCAGTACTTC.

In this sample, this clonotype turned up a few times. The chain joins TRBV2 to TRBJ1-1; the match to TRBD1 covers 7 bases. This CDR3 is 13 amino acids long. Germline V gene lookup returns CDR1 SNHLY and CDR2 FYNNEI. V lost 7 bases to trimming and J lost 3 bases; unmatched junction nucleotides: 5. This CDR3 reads CASTPDRDTEAFF. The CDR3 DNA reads TGTGCCAGCACCCCCGACAGGGACACTGAAGCTTTCTTT. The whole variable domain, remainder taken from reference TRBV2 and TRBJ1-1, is EPEVTQTPSHQVTQMGQEVILRCVPISNHLYFYWYRQILGQKVEFLVSFYNNEISEKSEIFDDQFSVERPDGSNFTLKIRSTKLEDSAMYFCASTPDRDTEAFFGQGTRLTVV.

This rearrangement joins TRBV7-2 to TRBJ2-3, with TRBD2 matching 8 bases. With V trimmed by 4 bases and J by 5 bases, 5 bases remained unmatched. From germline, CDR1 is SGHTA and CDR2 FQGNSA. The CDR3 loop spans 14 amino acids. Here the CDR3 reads CASSWGTRRDTQYF. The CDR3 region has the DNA TGTGCCAGCAGCTGGGGGACTAGGAGAGATACGCAGTATTTT.

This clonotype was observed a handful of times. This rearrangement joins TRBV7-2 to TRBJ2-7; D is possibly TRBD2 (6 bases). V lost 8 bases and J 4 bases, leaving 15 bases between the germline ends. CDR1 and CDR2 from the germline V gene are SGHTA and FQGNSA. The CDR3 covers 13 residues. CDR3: CASATVGGYEQYF. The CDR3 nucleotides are TGTGCCAGCGCAACAGTGGGGGGATACGAGCAGTACTTC. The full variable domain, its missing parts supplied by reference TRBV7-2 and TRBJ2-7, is GAGVSQSPSNKVTEKGKDVELRCDPISGHTALYWYRQSLGQGLEFLIYFQGNSAPDKSGLPSDRFSAERTGGSVSTLTIQRTQQEDSAVYLCASATVGGYEQYFGPGTRLTVT.

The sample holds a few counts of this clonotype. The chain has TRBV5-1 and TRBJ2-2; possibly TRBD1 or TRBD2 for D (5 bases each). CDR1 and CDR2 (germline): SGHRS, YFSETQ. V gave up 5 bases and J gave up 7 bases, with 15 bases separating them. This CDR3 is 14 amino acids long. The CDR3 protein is CASSPGTSGGELFF. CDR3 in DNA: TGCGCCAGCAGTCCAGGGACGTCGGGCGGGGAGCTGTTTTTT.

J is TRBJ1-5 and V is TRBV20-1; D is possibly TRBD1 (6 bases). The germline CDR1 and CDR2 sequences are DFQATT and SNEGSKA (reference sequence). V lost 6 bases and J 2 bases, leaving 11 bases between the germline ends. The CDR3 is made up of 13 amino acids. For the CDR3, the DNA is TGCAGTGCCCCAGGGGTTGGCAATCAGCCCCAGCATTTT. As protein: CSAPGVGNQPQHF.

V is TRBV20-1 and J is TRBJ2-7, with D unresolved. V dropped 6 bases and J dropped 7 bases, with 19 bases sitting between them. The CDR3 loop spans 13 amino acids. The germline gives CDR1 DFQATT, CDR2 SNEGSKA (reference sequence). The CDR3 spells CSAQRTATWEQYF. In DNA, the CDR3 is TGCAGTGCCCAACGGACGGCCACCTGGGAGCAGTACTTC.